The rows below give T cell receptor beta chains drawn from one sample of a study of glioma-infiltrating T cells after dendritic cell vaccination. Data came from immunoSEQ multiplex PCR; TCRdb stores just in-frame clones and leaves some out. The repertoire includes 65,000 to 80,000 clones, around 86% of them detected once, and approximately 2% sits in the top ten. Here the sequenced sample was blood, taken after dendritic cell vaccination. The source of these receptors is a human donor with glioblastoma. Both conserved end residues are part of each CDR3. D genes are given only for firm matches. Only some rows state a clone size, as once, few, many or a class for expanded clones.

size,D,V,J,CDR3,DNA
NA,TRBD1,TRBV19,TRBJ1-1,CASSVRDSYTEAFF,TGTGCCAGTAGTGTAAGGGACAGCTACACTGAAGCTTTCTTT
NA,TRBD2,TRBV13,TRBJ2-5,CASSPRGGETQYF,TGTGCCAGCAGCCCCCGCGGGGGAGAGACCCAGTACTTC
NA,NA,TRBV27,TRBJ1-2,CASSLKPGQSLVYTF,TGTGCCAGCAGTCTCAAGCCGGGACAATCGTTAGTCTACACCTTC
NA,TRBD1,TRBV19,TRBJ1-2,CASSISWDSDGYTF,TGTGCCAGTAGTATATCCTGGGACAGTGATGGCTACACCTTC
NA,NA,TRBV18,TRBJ2-1,CASSQSLGYNEQFF,TGTGCCAGCTCACAGTCCCTCGGCTACAATGAGCAGTTCTTC
NA,NA,TRBV7-2,TRBJ2-7,CASSLRAAWEQYF,TGTGCCAGCAGCTTGAGGGCGGCGTGGGAGCAGTACTTC
NA,TRBD1,TRBV19,TRBJ1-5,CASSSDRGNQPQHF,TGTGCCAGTAGTTCGGACAGGGGGAATCAGCCCCAGCATTTT
NA,TRBD1,TRBV6-1,TRBJ1-3,CASSDGTGIGNTIYF,TGTGCCAGCAGTGATGGGACAGGGATCGGAAACACCATATATTTT
NA,NA,TRBV5-1,TRBJ1-6,CASSFGSSYNSPLHF,TGCGCCAGCAGCTTCGGGAGCTCCTATAATTCACCCCTCCACTTT
NA,TRBD2,TRBV6-4,TRBJ2-1,CASSDGLAGGNEQFF,TGTGCCAGCAGTGACGGGCTAGCGGGGGGAAATGAGCAGTTCTTC
few,NA,TRBV19,TRBJ1-3,CANRDRLSGNTIYF,TGTGCCAACCGAGACAGACTCTCTGGAAACACCATATATTTT
NA,NA,TRBV6-5,TRBJ2-3,CASSPDRSTDTQYF,TGTGCCAGCAGTCCTGACAGGAGCACAGATACGCAGTATTTT
NA,NA,TRBV6-1,TRBJ2-5,CASSDGSRPAQYF,TGTGCCAGCAGTGATGGGTCACGGCCAGCGCAGTACTTC
NA,NA,TRBV11-2,TRBJ2-4,CASSHYLGLAKNIQYF,TGTGCCAGCAGCCACTACCTCGGTCTAGCCAAAAACATTCAGTACTTC
NA,NA,TRBV7-2,TRBJ2-7,CASPLRDIGPYEQYF,TGTGCCAGCCCTCTCCGGGACATAGGCCCCTACGAGCAGTACTTC
NA,TRBD1,TRBV27,TRBJ1-4,CASSSGQGARKLFF,TGTGCCAGCAGTTCGGGACAGGGGGCACGGAAACTGTTTTTT
NA,NA,TRBV5-1,TRBJ2-2,CASSLEGDSAGELFF,TGCGCCAGCAGCTTGGAGGGGGATTCCGCCGGGGAGCTGTTTTTT
NA,NA,TRBV4-3,TRBJ2-1,CASSHGGLNEQFF,TGCGCCAGCAGCCATGGGGGCCTCAATGAGCAGTTCTTC
NA,TRBD1,TRBV11-3,TRBJ2-7,CASSRQGANEQYF,TGTGCCAGCAGCCGACAGGGGGCCAACGAGCAGTACTTC
NA,NA,TRBV10-3,TRBJ2-5,CAISEFGETQYF,TGTGCCATCAGTGAGTTCGGGGAGACCCAGTACTTC
NA,TRBD1,TRBV4-3,TRBJ2-7,CASSQDGGQGALEQYF,TGCGCCAGCAGCCAAGACGGGGGTCAGGGGGCACTCGAGCAGTACTTC
NA,NA,TRBV7-6,TRBJ1-2,CASSLGALGGYGYTF,TGTGCCAGCAGCTTGGGGGCTCTAGGGGGATATGGCTACACCTTC
NA,NA,TRBV29-1,TRBJ2-3,CSVVSGLTQYF,TGCAGCGTAGTATCCGGACTTACGCAGTATTTT
NA,NA,TRBV4-1,TRBJ2-7,CASSQQTVTYEQYF,TGCGCCAGCAGCCAACAAACAGTGACCTACGAGCAGTACTTC
NA,TRBD1,TRBV11-2,TRBJ2-7,CASTAPTGGLDEQYF,TGTGCCAGCACCGCCCCCACAGGGGGCTTGGACGAGCAGTACTTC
NA,TRBD1,TRBV9,TRBJ2-7,CASSATGDGEQYF,TGTGCCAGCAGCGCCACAGGGGACGGCGAGCAGTACTTC
NA,NA,TRBV6-5,TRBJ2-7,CASSYWNSKSYEQYF,TGTGCCAGCAGTTATTGGAACAGTAAGTCCTACGAGCAGTACTTC
NA,TRBD1,TRBV5-4,TRBJ2-2,CASSRDRGHSNTGELFF,TGTGCCAGCAGCCGGGACAGGGGGCATTCGAACACCGGGGAGCTGTTTTTT
NA,NA,TRBV6-5,TRBJ2-7,CASSYHDGGAYEQYF,TGTGCCAGCAGTTACCATGACGGAGGAGCCTACGAGCAGTACTTC
NA,TRBD1,TRBV5-1,TRBJ2-3,CASSSGQVDTQYF,TGCGCCAGCAGCTCCGGACAGGTAGATACGCAGTATTTT
NA,NA,TRBV9,TRBJ2-1,CASSVASNYNEQFF,TGTGCCAGCAGCGTAGCGTCTAACTACAATGAGCAGTTCTTC
NA,TRBD1,TRBV14,TRBJ2-5,CASRGTGYQETQYF,TGTGCCAGCAGGGGGACAGGGTACCAAGAGACCCAGTACTTC
once,NA,TRBV29-1,TRBJ2-7,CSVQGPAYEQYF,TGCAGCGTACAGGGTCCCGCCTACGAGCAGTACTTC
NA,TRBD2,TRBV18,TRBJ2-1,CASSPNPSSGGDNEQFF,TGTGCCAGCTCACCAAATCCCTCCTCCGGGGGGGACAATGAGCAGTTCTTC
NA,TRBD1,TRBV7-9,TRBJ2-2,CASRKGQGSGELFF,TGTGCCAGCAGGAAAGGACAGGGGTCCGGGGAGCTGTTTTTT
once,NA,TRBV6-1,TRBJ2-3,CASSEAFSRFTDTQYF,TGTGCCAGCAGTGAAGCGTTCTCCAGATTCACAGATACGCAGTATTTT
NA,TRBD1,TRBV30,TRBJ1-1,CAWGTGGAEAFF,TGTGCCTGGGGGACAGGGGGGGCTGAAGCTTTCTTT
few,TRBD2,TRBV7-3,TRBJ2-3,CASSPQRGDTDTQYF,TGTGCCAGCAGTCCCCAGCGGGGGGACACAGATACGCAGTATTTT
NA,TRBD1,TRBV5-4,TRBJ1-1,CASRAGTGYRTEAFF,TGTGCCAGCAGAGCCGGGACAGGCTACAGGACTGAAGCTTTCTTT
NA,NA,TRBV6-5,TRBJ2-3,CASRRTVGLSDTQYF,TGTGCCAGCAGACGGACAGTAGGTTTGTCAGATACGCAGTATTTT
NA,TRBD1,TRBV19,TRBJ1-2,CASSPGPQGASGYTF,TGTGCCAGTAGTCCCGGGCCACAGGGGGCTTCTGGCTACACCTTC
once,NA,TRBV7-2,TRBJ2-1,CASSRTGHKTYNEQFF,TGTGCCAGCAGCCGCACAGGGCATAAGACCTACAATGAGCAGTTCTTC
NA,TRBD1,TRBV4-1,TRBJ1-2,CASRPGQTNYGYTF,TGCGCCAGCAGGCCGGGACAGACTAACTATGGCTACACCTTC
NA,NA,TRBV28,TRBJ2-7,CANARGGNSYEQYF,TGTGCCAACGCGAGGGGGGGTAACTCCTACGAGCAGTACTTC